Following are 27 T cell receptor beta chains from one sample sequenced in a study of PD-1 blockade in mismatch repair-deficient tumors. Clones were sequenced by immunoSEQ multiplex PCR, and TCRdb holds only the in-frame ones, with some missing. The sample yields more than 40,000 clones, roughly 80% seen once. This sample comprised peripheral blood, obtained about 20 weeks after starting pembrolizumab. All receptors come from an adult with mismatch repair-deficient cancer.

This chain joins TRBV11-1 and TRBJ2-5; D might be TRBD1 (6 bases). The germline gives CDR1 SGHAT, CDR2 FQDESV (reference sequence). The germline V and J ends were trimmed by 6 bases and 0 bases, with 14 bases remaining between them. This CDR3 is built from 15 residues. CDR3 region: CASRAGATDQETQYF. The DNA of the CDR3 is TGTGCCAGCAGAGCAGGGGCAACCGACCAAGAGACCCAGTACTTC.

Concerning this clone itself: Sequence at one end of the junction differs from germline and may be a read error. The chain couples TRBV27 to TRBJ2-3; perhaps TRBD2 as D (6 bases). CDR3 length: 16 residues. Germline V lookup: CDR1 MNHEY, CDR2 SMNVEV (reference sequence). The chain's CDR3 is CASSFSPGRSGDTQYF. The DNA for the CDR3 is TGCGCCAGCAGTTTTTCCCCCGGGAGATCTGGAGATACGCAGTATTTT.

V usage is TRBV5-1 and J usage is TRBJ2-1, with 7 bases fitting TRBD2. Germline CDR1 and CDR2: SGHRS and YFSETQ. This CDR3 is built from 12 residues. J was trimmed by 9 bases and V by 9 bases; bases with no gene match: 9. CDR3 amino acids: CATRTTSAEQFF. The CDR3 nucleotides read TGCGCCACCAGAACCACTAGCGCTGAGCAGTTCTTC.

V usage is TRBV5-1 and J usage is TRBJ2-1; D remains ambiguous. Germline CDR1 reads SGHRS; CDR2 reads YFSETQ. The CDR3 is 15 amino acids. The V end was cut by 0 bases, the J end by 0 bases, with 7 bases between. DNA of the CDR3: TGCGCCAGCAGCTTGGGTGCGAGCTCCTACAATGAGCAGTTCTTC. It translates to CASSLGASSYNEQFF.

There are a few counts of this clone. CDR3 residues: CASSPRTSGANEQFF. The CDR3 coding sequence is TGTGCCAGCAGCCCCCGGACTAGCGGAGCAAATGAGCAGTTCTTC. This sequence joins TRBV5-4 and TRBJ2-1, with 10 bases that match TRBD2. Germline V gene lookup returns CDR1 SGHNT and CDR2 YYREEE (reference sequence). The ends lost 4 bases at V and 7 bases at J; junction bases unmatched: 8. The CDR3 is made up of 15 amino acids.

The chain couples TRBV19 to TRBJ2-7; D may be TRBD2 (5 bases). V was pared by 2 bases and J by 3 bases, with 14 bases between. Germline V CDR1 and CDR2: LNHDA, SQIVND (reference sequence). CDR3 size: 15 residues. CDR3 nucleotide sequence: TGTGCCAGTAGTATATCGGCGGGTCAAGGCTACGAGCAGTACTTC. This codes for CASSISAGQGYEQYF.

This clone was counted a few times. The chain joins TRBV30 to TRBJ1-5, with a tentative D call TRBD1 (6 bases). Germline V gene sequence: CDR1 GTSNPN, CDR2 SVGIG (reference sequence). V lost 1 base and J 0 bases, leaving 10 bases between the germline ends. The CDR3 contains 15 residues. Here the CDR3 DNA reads TGTGCCTGGAGTGCGACAGGATATAGCAATCAGCCCCAGCATTTT. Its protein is CAWSATGYSNQPQHF.

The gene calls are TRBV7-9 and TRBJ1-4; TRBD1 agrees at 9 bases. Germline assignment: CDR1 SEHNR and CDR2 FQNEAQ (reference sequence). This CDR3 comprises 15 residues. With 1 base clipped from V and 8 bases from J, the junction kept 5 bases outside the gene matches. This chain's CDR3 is CASSLEDRGWEKLFF. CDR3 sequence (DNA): TGTGCCAGCAGCTTAGAGGACAGGGGATGGGAAAAACTGTTTTTT.

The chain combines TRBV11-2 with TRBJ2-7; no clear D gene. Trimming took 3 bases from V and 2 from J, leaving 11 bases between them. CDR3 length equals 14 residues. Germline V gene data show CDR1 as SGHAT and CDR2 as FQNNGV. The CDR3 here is CASSFSHSTYEQYF. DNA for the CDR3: TGTGCCAGCAGCTTTAGTCACAGTACCTACGAGCAGTACTTC.

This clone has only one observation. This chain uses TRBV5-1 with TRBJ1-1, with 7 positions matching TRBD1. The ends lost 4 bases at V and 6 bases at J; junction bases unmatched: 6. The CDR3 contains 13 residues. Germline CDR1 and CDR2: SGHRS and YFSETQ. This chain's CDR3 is CASSPFGQAEAFF. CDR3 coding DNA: TGCGCCAGCAGCCCATTTGGACAGGCTGAAGCTTTCTTT.

CDR3 nucleotides: TGCGCCAGCAGCCAAGAATACCTAGCGGGAAACAATGAGCAGTTCTTC. Amino acids: CASSQEYLAGNNEQFF. The rearrangement uses TRBV4-1 and TRBJ2-1; the match to TRBD2 covers 9 bases. V lost 0 bases to trimming and J lost 5 bases; unmatched junction nucleotides: 5. CDR3 length: 16 residues. Germline CDR1 MGHRA, CDR2 YSYEKL.

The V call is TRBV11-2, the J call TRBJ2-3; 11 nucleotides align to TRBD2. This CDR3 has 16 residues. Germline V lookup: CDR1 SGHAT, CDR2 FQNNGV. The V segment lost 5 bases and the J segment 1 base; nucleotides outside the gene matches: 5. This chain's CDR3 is CASSPRLAGRTDTQYF. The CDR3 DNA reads TGTGCCAGCAGCCCTAGACTAGCGGGGCGCACAGATACGCAGTATTTT.

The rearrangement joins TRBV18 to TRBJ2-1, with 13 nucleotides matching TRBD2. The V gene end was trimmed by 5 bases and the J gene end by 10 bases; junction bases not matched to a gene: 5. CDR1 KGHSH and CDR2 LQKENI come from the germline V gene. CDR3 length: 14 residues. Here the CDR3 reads CASSTSGRAREQFF. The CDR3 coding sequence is TGTGCCAGCTCAACTAGCGGGAGGGCCAGGGAGCAGTTCTTC.

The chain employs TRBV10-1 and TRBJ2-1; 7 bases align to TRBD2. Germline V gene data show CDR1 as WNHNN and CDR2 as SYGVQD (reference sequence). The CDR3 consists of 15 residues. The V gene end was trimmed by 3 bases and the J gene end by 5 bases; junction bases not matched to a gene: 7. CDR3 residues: CASSDRTSRDNEQFF. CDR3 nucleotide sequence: TGCGCCAGCAGTGATCGGACTAGTCGCGACAATGAGCAGTTCTTC.

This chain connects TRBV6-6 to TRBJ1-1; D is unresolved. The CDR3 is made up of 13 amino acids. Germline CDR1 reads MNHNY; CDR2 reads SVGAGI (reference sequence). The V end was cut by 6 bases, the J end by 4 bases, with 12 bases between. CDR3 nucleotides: TGTGCCAGCAGCCCACAATTGGCCACTGAAGCTTTCTTT. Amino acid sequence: CASSPQLATEAFF.

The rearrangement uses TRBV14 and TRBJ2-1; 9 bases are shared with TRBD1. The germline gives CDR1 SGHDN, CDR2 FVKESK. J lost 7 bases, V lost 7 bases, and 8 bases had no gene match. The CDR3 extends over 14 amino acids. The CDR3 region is CASKPQGAHNEQFF. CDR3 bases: TGTGCCAGCAAGCCACAGGGGGCGCATAATGAGCAGTTCTTC. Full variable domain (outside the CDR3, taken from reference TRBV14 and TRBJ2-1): EAGVTQFPSHSVIEKGQTVTLRCDPISGHDNLYWYRRVMGKEIKFLLHFVKESKQDESGMPNNRFLAERTGGTYSTLKVQPAELEDSGVYFCASKPQGAHNEQFFGPGTRLTVL.

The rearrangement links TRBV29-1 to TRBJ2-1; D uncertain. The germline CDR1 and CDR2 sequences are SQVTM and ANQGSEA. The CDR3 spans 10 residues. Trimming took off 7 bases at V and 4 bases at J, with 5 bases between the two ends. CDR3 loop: CSAHYNEQFF. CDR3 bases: TGCAGCGCCCATTACAATGAGCAGTTCTTC.

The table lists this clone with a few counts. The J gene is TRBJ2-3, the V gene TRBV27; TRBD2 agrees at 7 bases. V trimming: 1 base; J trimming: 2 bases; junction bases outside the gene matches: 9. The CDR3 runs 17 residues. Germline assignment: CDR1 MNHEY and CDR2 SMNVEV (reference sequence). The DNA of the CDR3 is TGTGCCAGCAGTTTATACGTGGCTAGCGGAGCCACAGATACGCAGTATTTT. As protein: CASSLYVASGATDTQYF.

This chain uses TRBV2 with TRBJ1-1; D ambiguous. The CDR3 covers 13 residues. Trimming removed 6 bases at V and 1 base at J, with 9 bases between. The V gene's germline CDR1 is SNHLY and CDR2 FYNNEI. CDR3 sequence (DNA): TGTGCCAGCAGCCGCGCAGGGAACACTGAAGCTTTCTTT. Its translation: CASSRAGNTEAFF.

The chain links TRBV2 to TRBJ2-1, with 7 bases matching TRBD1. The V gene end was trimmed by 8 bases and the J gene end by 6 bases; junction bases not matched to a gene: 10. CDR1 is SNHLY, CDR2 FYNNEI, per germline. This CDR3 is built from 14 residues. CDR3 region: CASAGRQGTNEQFF. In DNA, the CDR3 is TGTGCCAGCGCCGGTCGACAGGGAACCAATGAGCAGTTCTTC.

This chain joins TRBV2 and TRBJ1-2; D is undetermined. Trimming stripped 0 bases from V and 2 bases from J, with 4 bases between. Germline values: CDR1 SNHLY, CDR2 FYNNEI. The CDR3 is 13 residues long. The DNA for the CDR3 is TGTGCCAGCAGTGAAGCGGGGAACTATGGCTACACCTTC. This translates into CASSEAGNYGYTF.

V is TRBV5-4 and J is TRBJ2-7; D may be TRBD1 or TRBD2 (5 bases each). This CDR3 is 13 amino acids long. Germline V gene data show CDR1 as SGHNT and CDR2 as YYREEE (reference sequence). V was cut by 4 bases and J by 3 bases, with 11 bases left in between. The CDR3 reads CASSRDGNYEQYF. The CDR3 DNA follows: TGTGCCAGCAGCCGGGACGGGAACTACGAGCAGTACTTC.

The CDR3 spells CASSFLGASTDTQYF. Here the CDR3 DNA reads TGCGCCAGCAGCTTCCTAGGGGCTAGCACAGATACGCAGTATTTT. The chain combines TRBV5-1 with TRBJ2-3; a possible D gene is TRBD1 (5 bases). V dropped 2 bases and J dropped 0 bases, with 10 bases sitting between them. The CDR3 runs to 15 residues. Per the germline V gene, CDR1 is SGHRS and CDR2 is YFSETQ. Variable domain in full (rest from reference TRBV5-1 and TRBJ2-3): KAGVTQTPRYLIKTRGQQVTLSCSPISGHRSVSWYQQTPGQGLQFLFEYFSETQRNKGNFPGRFSGRQFSNSRSEMNVSTLELGDSALYLCASSFLGASTDTQYFGPGTRLTVL.

The CDR3 DNA follows: TGTGCCAGCAGTTACGGGGTTTCTGGGGAGACCCAGTACTTC. Amino acids: CASSYGVSGETQYF. The genes are TRBV6-5 and TRBJ2-5; D is undetermined. The germline CDR1 and CDR2 sequences are MNHEY and SVGAGI. The germline V and J ends were trimmed by 2 bases and 5 bases, with 12 bases remaining between them. This CDR3 region has 14 residues.

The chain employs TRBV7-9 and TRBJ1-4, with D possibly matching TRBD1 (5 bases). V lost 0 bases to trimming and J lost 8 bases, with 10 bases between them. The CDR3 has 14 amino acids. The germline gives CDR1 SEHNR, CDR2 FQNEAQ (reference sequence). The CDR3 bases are TGTGCCAGCAGCTTAGCGCTCGGGGACGAAAAACTGTTTTTT. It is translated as CASSLALGDEKLFF.

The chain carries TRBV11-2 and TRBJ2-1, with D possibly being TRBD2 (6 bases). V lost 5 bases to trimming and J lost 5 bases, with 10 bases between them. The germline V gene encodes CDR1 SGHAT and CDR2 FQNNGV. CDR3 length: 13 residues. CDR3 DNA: TGTGCCAGCAGCGGGGGGTCAAACAATGAGCAGTTCTTC. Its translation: CASSGGSNNEQFF.

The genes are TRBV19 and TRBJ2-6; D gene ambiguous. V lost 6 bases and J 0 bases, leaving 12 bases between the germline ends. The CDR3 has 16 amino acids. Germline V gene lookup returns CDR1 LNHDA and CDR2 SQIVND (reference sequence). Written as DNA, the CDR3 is TGTGCCAGTAGCGCCGACTTTATCTCTGGGGCCAACGTCCTGACTTTC. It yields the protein CASSADFISGANVLTF.